These T cell receptor beta chains were read from a single sample in a study of early T cells in non-severe SARS-CoV-2 infection. From the 5' RACE reads, TCRdb called clonotypes with MiXCR, one entry per CDR3 protein. This sample has 69,000 or so distinct CDR3 sequences; roughly 9.4% occur once, and the top ten carry around 5.5%. Sequencing used whole blood. Every receptor here comes from an adult who was a healthcare worker with PCR-confirmed SARS-CoV-2 infection or an uninfected control (not recorded which). Both conserved end residues are part of each CDR3. A D gene is named only where the DNA matches it firmly. Only part of the rows carry a size: once, few, many, or a class if the clone is expanded.

>few|TRBD1|TRBV3-1|TRBJ2-1
TGTGCCAGCAGCCCCCCGACATGGGACAGGGGGAGGAATGAGCAGTTCTTC
CASSPPTWDRGRNEQFF
>-|TRBD2|TRBV4-3|TRBJ2-1
TGCGCCAGCAGCCAAATAAGCGGGAGGTACGAAACCGATGAGCAGTTCTTC
CASSQISGRYETDEQFF
>-|-|TRBV4-1|TRBJ2-7
TGCGCCAGCAGCCTCCTGGGAGCGGTCTCCTCCTCCGAGCAGTACTTC
CASSLLGAVSSSEQYF
>-|TRBD1|TRBV9|TRBJ2-2
TGTGCCAGCAGCCCCCAGGGACAGGGTGTCGCCGGGGAGCTGTTTTTT
CASSPQGQGVAGELFF
>few|TRBD2|TRBV5-1|TRBJ2-1
TGCGCCAGCAGCTCGGGACTAGCGGGGTACAATGAGCAGTTCTTC
CASSSGLAGYNEQFF
>-|-|TRBV3-1|TRBJ2-2
TGTGCCAGCAGCCAAGCCGGGACGAACACCGGGGAGCTGTTTTTT
CASSQAGTNTGELFF
>-|-|TRBV7-2|TRBJ2-2
TGTGCCAGCAGCTTACAGTCGTCTGGCGGGGAGCTGTTTTTT
CASSLQSSGGELFF
>-|-|TRBV7-9|TRBJ1-1
TGTGCCAGCGGTCTTGATATGAACACTGAAGCTTTCTTT
CASGLDMNTEAFF
>many|TRBD1|TRBV7-9|TRBJ1-4
TGTGCCAGCAGCCGGACAGGGGTTGAAAAACTGTTTTTT
CASSRTGVEKLFF
>-|TRBD1|TRBV6-1|TRBJ1-1
TGTGCCAGCAGTGCGAGACAGGGGGCAACTGAAGCTTTCTTT
CASSARQGATEAFF
>many|TRBD2|TRBV4-3|TRBJ2-7
TGCGCCAGCAGCCAAGAAACTAGCGGGGCCTACGAGCAGTACTTC
CASSQETSGAYEQYF
>-|-|TRBV6-1|TRBJ1-4
TGTGCCAGCAGTAAACAGTTGAGCGCGGCGACTAATGAAAAACTGTTTTTT
CASSKQLSAATNEKLFF
>many|TRBD2|TRBV20-1|TRBJ2-1
TGCAGTGCTAGAGATCTGGGGACTAGCGGCAATGAGCAGTTCTTC
CSARDLGTSGNEQFF
>many|TRBD1|TRBV7-2|TRBJ1-6
TGTGCCAGCAGATCAGAGACAGGGCCATCGCCCCTCCACTTT
CASRSETGPSPLHF
>-|TRBD1|TRBV3-1|TRBJ2-7
TGTGCCAGCAGCGACAGGGGCCCCTACGAGCAGTACTTC
CASSDRGPYEQYF
>few|-|TRBV20-1|TRBJ2-7
TGCAGTGCTGGACCCGGGGCCTACGGGGAGCAGTACTTC
CSAGPGAYGEQYF
>few|TRBD1|TRBV6-1|TRBJ2-4
TGTGCCAGCAGTGAGCCGAGACAGGGGCTGGGGGACATTCAGTACTTC
CASSEPRQGLGDIQYF
>-|-|TRBV25-1|TRBJ2-3
TGTGCCAGCAGTGGGGGGTACTACACAGATACGCAGTATTTT
CASSGGYYTDTQYF
>many|-|TRBV5-1|TRBJ1-6
TGCGCCAGCAGCAGGGAGGCAGGGGAGATTTCACCCCTCCACTTT
CASSREAGEISPLHF
>few|-|TRBV7-8|TRBJ1-1
TGTGCCAGCAGCTTAGGAGTCGGAGCTGTGAACACTGAAGCTTTCTTT
CASSLGVGAVNTEAFF
>many|TRBD2|TRBV4-3|TRBJ2-1
TGCGCCAGCAGCCAAGAGACCGAACTAGCGGGAGGGAATGAGCAGTTCTTC
CASSQETELAGGNEQFF
>many|-|TRBV20-1|TRBJ2-1
TGCAGTGCTAGAGCCCCGGGGGTCTCCTACAATGAGCAGTTCTTC
CSARAPGVSYNEQFF
>-|-|TRBV24-1|TRBJ1-5
TGTGCCACCAGTGATCAAGGGGGACCTCAGCCCCAGCATTTT
CATSDQGGPQPQHF
>many|TRBD2|TRBV6-2/TRBV6-3|TRBJ2-3
TGTGCCAGCAAAGGCACCGGGACTAGCTCTCTGGGTACGCAGTATTTT
CASKGTGTSSLGTQYF
>many|TRBD2|TRBV27|TRBJ2-3
TGTGCCAGCAGCTTCTCTAGCGGGAGCACAGATACGCAGTATTTT
CASSFSSGSTDTQYF
>many|TRBD1|TRBV27|TRBJ2-2
TGTGCCAGCAGACTTATCGTAAGGACAGGGCTTCCCACCGGGGAGCTGTTTTTT
CASRLIVRTGLPTGELFF
>many|-|TRBV12-3/TRBV12-4|TRBJ1-6
TGTGCCAGCAGTTCAGGGTATAATTCACCCCTCCACTTT
CASSSGYNSPLHF
>many|-|TRBV18|TRBJ2-3
TGTGCCAGCTCAGCGGGGGATACGCAGTATTTT
CASSAGDTQYF
>-|-|TRBV15|TRBJ2-2
TGTGCCACCAGCAGAGTCACCGGGGAGCTGTTTTTT
CATSRVTGELFF
>few|-|TRBV3-1|TRBJ2-2
TGTGCCAGCAGCCTATCTTACAGGGTGCTGTTTTTT
CASSLSYRVLFF
>many|-|TRBV10-3|TRBJ1-2
TGTGCCATCAGTGAGCCAAGATTCAGGGACGGCTACACCTTC
CAISEPRFRDGYTF
>-|TRBD2|TRBV4-3|TRBJ2-7
TGCGCCAGCAGCCAAGATCGGTCTAGCGGGGAGAGTTACGAGCAGTACTTC
CASSQDRSSGESYEQYF
>few|-|TRBV30|TRBJ1-1
TGTGCCTGGAGTTCCCCAGGGGAACTGAACACTGAAGCTTTCTTT
CAWSSPGELNTEAFF
>many|TRBD1|TRBV11-2|TRBJ2-7
TGTGCCAGCAGCACCGACCGGACAGGGGGCCACGAGCAGTACTTC
CASSTDRTGGHEQYF
>many|-|TRBV14|TRBJ1-1
TGTGCCAGCAGGCAGTCAGGGTGGACTGAAGCTTTCTTT
CASRQSGWTEAFF
>few|TRBD2|TRBV11-1|TRBJ2-3
TGTGCCAGCAGCTTCGTCGGCCTAGCGGGGGGGCTAACAGATACGCAGTATTTT
CASSFVGLAGGLTDTQYF
>few|-|TRBV7-8|TRBJ2-3
TGTGCCAGCAGCTTAACAGGAGGCACAGATACGCAGTATTTT
CASSLTGGTDTQYF
>few|-|TRBV30|TRBJ2-3
TGTGCCGCGACTGGACCCAGCACAGATACGCAGTATTTT
CAATGPSTDTQYF
>-|-|TRBV6-6|TRBJ1-1
TGTGCCAGCAGCAAAGACAGGCGGGGTAACACTGAAGCTTTCTTT
CASSKDRRGNTEAFF
>few|-|TRBV28|TRBJ1-2
TGTGCCAGCAGTTTTTTCCAGAACTATGGCTACACCTTC
CASSFFQNYGYTF
>many|TRBD2|TRBV20-1|TRBJ2-1
TGCAGTGCTAGAGATGTACCCCCTAGCGGGAGCAGTAAGCAGTTCTTC
CSARDVPPSGSSKQFF
>-|TRBD2|TRBV7-3|TRBJ2-5
TGTGCCAGCAGCCCGACTAGCGACGAGACCCAGTACTTC
CASSPTSDETQYF
>many|-|TRBV5-1|TRBJ2-7
TGCGCCAGCAGCTTGGGGGGTTCCCCCTACGAGCAGTACTTC
CASSLGGSPYEQYF
>many|-|TRBV2|TRBJ2-1
TGTGCCAGCAGTGAAGCCTCAACAGGGCAGTTCTTC
CASSEASTGQFF
>few|-|TRBV18|TRBJ2-7
TGTGCCAGCTCACCGCCGGACAGTCTTCCCGAGCAGTACTTC
CASSPPDSLPEQYF
>-|-|TRBV29-1|TRBJ2-6
TGCAGCGTACCAGGGTCTGGGGCCAACGTCCTGACTTTC
CSVPGSGANVLTF
>few|TRBD1|TRBV19|TRBJ1-2
TGTGCCAGTACCGACCGGGACAGGGACTATGGCTACACCTTC
CASTDRDRDYGYTF
>-|-|TRBV7-8|TRBJ2-7
TGTGCCAGCAGCTTAGCGGTGTACGAGCAGTACTTC
CASSLAVYEQYF
>few|TRBD1|TRBV10-3|TRBJ2-5
TGTGCCATCTCTGACAGGGGGCTGCCCCAAGAGACCCAGTACTTC
CAISDRGLPQETQYF
>-|TRBD1|TRBV27|TRBJ2-7
TGTGCCAGCAGTCCCAGGGACAGTTCCTACGAGCAGTACTTC
CASSPRDSSYEQYF
>-|-|TRBV9|TRBJ1-4
TGTGCCAGCAGCGTAACGGGGAATGAAAAACTGTTTTTT
CASSVTGNEKLFF
>-|TRBD2|TRBV7-9|TRBJ2-1
TGTGCCAGCAGCTTAGAACTAGCGGGACTCAATGAGCAGTTCTTC
CASSLELAGLNEQFF
>few|-|TRBV3-1|TRBJ2-5
TGTGCCAGCAGCCAAGAACGCCGTTTTCCAGGGGAGACCCAGTACTTC
CASSQERRFPGETQYF
>many|-|TRBV29-1|TRBJ2-1
TGCAGCGTTGAAGATCGGGTACTAGTTAATGAGCAGTTCTTC
CSVEDRVLVNEQFF
>many|-|TRBV9|TRBJ2-1
TGTGCCAGCCGGCGGAGCGGGGAGGGGGTTGAGCAGTTCTTC
CASRRSGEGVEQFF
>many|-|TRBV4-3|TRBJ2-1
TGCGCCAGCAGCCAAGTTTCTGATGAGCAGTTCTTC
CASSQVSDEQFF
>-|TRBD1|TRBV3-1|TRBJ2-1
TGTGCCAGCAGCCAAACGGGACAGAGTTACAATGAGCAGTTCTTC
CASSQTGQSYNEQFF
>few|TRBD1|TRBV6-1|TRBJ1-1
TGTGCCAGCAGTGGAAGACAGGGCCGCACTGAAGCTTTCTTT
CASSGRQGRTEAFF
>-|TRBD1|TRBV11-2|TRBJ2-2
TGTGCCAGCAGCTCATATCGACAGGGGCACACCGGGGAGCTGTTTTTT
CASSSYRQGHTGELFF
>-|TRBD2|TRBV3-1|TRBJ2-1
TGTGCCAGCAGCCAAGATCAGTGGGACTACTCTTACAATGAGCAGTTCTTC
CASSQDQWDYSYNEQFF